Sequencing of this T cell receptor beta chain was carried out in a study of T-cell reconstitution after alpha-beta-depleted transplantation in children. Only a few counts were recorded for this clonotype. What it recognizes is unknown. Broader study findings: One year after transplant, T-cell counts and diversity came mostly from newly produced T cells. Several hundred expanded graft clones reportedly were the source of alpha-beta T cells about two months after transplant. In some patients, recipient T cells and intrathymic progenitors surviving conditioning explained high day-60 diversity.

The CDR3 is 15 residues long. Germline CDR1 and CDR2: SNHLY and FYNNEI. With 6 bases clipped from V and 0 bases from J, the junction kept 4 bases outside the gene matches. Molecular barcoding with unique molecular identifiers was used for the TCRbeta library. TCRdb reprocessed the PCR reads with MiXCR, giving one entry per CDR3 protein. The sample includes 700,000 to 950,000 distinct CDR3 sequences, approximately 15% of them seen just once. This rearrangement joins TRBV2 to TRBJ1-4; TRBD1 matches at 7 bases. The origin of this receptor is a male patient aged 10-17 years who had a stem cell transplant for acute lymphoblastic leukemia, so the T cells may come from the graft donor. The source material was PBMCs, mostly from graft donor cells, sampled 360 days after TCRalphabeta/CD19-depleted stem cell transplant. CDR3 loop: CASRRQGPTNEKLFF. In DNA, the CDR3 is TGTGCCAGCAGGCGACAGGGCCCAACTAATGAAAAACTGTTTTTT.